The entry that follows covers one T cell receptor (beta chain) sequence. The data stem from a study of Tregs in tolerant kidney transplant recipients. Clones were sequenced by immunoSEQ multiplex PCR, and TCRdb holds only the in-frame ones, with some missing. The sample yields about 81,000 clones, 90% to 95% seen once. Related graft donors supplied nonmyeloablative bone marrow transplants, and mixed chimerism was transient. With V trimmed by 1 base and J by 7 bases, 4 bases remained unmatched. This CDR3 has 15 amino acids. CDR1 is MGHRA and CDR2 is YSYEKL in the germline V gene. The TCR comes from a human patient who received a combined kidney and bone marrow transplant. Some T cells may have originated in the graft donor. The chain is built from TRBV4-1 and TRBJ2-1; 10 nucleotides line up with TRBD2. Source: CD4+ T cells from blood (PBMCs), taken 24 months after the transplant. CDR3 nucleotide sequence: TGCGCCAGCAGCCAAGCTTATAGCGGGGGGAATGAGCAGTTCTTC. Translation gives CASSQAYSGGNEQFF.